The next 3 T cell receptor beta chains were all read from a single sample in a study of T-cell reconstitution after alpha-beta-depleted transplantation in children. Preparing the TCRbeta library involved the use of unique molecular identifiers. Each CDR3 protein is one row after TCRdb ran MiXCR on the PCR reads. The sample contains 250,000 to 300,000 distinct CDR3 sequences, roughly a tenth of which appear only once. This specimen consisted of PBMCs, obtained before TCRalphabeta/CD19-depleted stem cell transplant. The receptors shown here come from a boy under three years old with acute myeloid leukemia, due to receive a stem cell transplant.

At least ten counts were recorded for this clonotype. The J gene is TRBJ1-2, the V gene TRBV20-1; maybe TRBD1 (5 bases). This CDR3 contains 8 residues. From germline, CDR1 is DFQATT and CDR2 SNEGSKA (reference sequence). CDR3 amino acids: CRGHGYTF. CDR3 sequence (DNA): TGCAGGGGACATGGCTACACCTTC.

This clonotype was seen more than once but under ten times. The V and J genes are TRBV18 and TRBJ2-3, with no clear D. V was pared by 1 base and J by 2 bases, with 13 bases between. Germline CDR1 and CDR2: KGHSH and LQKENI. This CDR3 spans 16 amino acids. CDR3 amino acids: CASSPLDIPHTDTQYF. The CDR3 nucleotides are TGTGCCAGCTCACCACTCGACATCCCTCACACAGATACGCAGTATTTT.

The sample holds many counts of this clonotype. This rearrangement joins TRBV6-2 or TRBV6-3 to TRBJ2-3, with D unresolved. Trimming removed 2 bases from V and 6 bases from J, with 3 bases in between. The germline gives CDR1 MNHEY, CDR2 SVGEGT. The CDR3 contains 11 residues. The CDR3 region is CASSYDDTQYF. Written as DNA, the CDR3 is TGTGCCAGCAGTTACGATGATACGCAGTATTTT.